The present T cell receptor beta chain was sequenced within a study of identical twins. Study-wide results and limits: Cross-sectional statistical analysis was relied on for the conclusions, without the same donors being followed. Abundant beta clonotypes from cord blood had fewer insertions, unlike memory repertoires, which showed none.

cDNA molecules carried unique molecular identifiers, and template switching added a universal primer site. From the 5' RACE reads, TCRdb called clonotypes with MiXCR, one entry per CDR3 protein. The sample has 1.5 million to 2 million distinct CDR3 sequences, roughly a third seen once; the top ten hold more than 0.25%. This clonotype turned up a few times. Its antigen is undetermined. Unmatched junction bases numbered 5, after V lost 3 bases and J lost 5 bases. The CDR3 is 14 amino acids. The germline CDR1 and CDR2 sequences are MGHRA and YSYEKL. The TCR originated in a newborn girl in good health. The sample taken for sequencing was cord blood. The chain links TRBV4-1 to TRBJ1-2, with 8 bases that match TRBD1. The CDR3: CASSHRDRTYGYTF. The DNA for the CDR3 is TGCGCCAGCAGCCACCGGGACAGGACATATGGCTACACCTTC.